This TCR beta chain was recovered during a study of T cell clones after liver transplantation. Overall study context: Samples came from ITN030ST, which attempted immunosuppression withdrawal within 2 years of liver transplantation. Three of the eight recipients were HCV-positive; the rest had non-autoimmune, non-viral transplant indications. Blood was drawn pre-transplant, before withdrawal, and after full or failed withdrawal.

From germline, CDR1 is SEHNR and CDR2 FQNEAQ (reference sequence). This CDR3 spans 15 amino acids. V shed 3 bases, J shed 5 bases, and the junction held 4 bases outside the gene matches. Sequenced by immunoSEQ multiplex PCR; TCRdb stores in-frame clones only, minus some. The sample includes about 120,000 clones, approximately 90% seen only once; the top ten take more than 0.8%. The input for sequencing was CD4+ T cells from blood, taken 12 months after liver transplant. The rearrangement links TRBV7-9 to TRBJ2-5, with TRBD1 identical over 12 bases. This receptor was obtained from a human patient who received a liver transplant. Some T cells here may be from the graft donor. The CDR3 here is CASSFGTGGVETQYF. DNA for the CDR3: TGTGCCAGCAGCTTCGGGACAGGGGGCGTGGAGACCCAGTACTTC.